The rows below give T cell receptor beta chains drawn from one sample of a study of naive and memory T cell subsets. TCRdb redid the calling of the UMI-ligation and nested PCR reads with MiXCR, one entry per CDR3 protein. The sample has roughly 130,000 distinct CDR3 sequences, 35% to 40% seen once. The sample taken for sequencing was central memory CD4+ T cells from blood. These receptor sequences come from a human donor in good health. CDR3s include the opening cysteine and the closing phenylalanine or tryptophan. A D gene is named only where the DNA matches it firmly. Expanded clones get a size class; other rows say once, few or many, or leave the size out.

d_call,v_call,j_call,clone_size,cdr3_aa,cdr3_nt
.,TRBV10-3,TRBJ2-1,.,CAISTGYEQFF,TGTGCCATCAGTACAGGGTACGAGCAGTTCTTC
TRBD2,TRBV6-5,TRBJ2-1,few,CASSYVTLAGEIWFF,TGTGCCAGCAGTTATGTGACACTAGCGGGAGAAATTTGGTTCTTC
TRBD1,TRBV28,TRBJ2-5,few,CASTGGWETQYF,TGTGCCAGTACAGGGGGCTGGGAGACCCAGTACTTC
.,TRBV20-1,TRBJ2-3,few,CSAIPRDTQYF,TGCAGTGCAATACCAAGGGATACGCAGTATTTT
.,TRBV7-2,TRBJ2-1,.,CASSPQRNEQFF,TGTGCCAGCAGCCCCCAGCGGAATGAGCAGTTCTTC
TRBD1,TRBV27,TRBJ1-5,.,CASSSFRGTGGRNQPQHF,TGTGCCAGCAGTAGTTTCCGGGGGACAGGAGGACGCAATCAGCCCCAGCATTTT
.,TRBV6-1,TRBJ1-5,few,CASIRTVRMTGGQPQHF,TGTGCCAGCATCAGGACAGTCAGAATGACGGGAGGTCAGCCCCAGCATTTT
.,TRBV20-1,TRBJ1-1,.,CSAEPGRGLNTEAFF,TGCAGTGCGGAGCCGGGCCGGGGCCTGAACACTGAAGCTTTCTTT
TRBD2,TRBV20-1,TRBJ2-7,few,CSARGLRGGWEQYF,TGCAGTGCTAGAGGACTCCGCGGGGGGTGGGAGCAGTACTTC
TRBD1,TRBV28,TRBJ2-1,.,CASSQLGQVTLF,TGTGCCAGCAGTCAACTGGGACAGGTCACACTCTTC
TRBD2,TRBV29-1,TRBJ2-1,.,CSIEILAGYQFF,TGCAGCATTGAAATCCTAGCGGGGTACCAGTTCTTC
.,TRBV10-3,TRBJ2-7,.,CAIKGTARTYEQYF,TGTGCCATCAAAGGAACAGCCCGGACCTACGAGCAGTACTTC
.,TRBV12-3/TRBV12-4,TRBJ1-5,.,CASSPTSSTNQPQHF,TGTGCCAGCAGCCCAACCAGTAGTACTAATCAGCCCCAGCATTTT
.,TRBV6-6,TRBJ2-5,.,CASSCGETQYF,TGTGCCAGCAGTTGTGGGGAGACCCAGTACTTC
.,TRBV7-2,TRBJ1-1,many,CASSHTTRVNTEAFF,TGTGCCAGCAGCCATACGACCAGGGTAAACACTGAAGCTTTCTTT
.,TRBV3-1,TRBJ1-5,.,CASSQGSFPNQPQHF,TGTGCCAGCAGCCAAGGGTCGTTTCCCAATCAGCCCCAGCATTTT
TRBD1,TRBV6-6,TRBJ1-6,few,CASRDGNRGNSPLHF,TGTGCCAGCAGAGATGGGAACAGGGGAAATTCACCCCTCCACTTT
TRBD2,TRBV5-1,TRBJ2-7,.,CASSRTSGISGKDYEQYF,TGCGCCAGCAGCAGGACTAGCGGGATATCGGGGAAGGACTACGAGCAGTACTTC
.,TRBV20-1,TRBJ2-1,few,CSAIDRFTYNEQFF,TGCAGTGCTATAGACAGGTTTACCTACAATGAGCAGTTCTTC
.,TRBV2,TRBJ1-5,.,CASSEGFQGRNQPQHF,TGTGCCAGCAGTGAAGGTTTTCAGGGTAGGAATCAGCCCCAGCATTTT
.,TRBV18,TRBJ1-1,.,CASSLSIGGTDEAFF,TGTGCCAGCTCACTCAGTATAGGCGGTACCGATGAAGCTTTCTTT
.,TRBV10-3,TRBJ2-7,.,CAISPGPGTTSYEQYF,TGTGCCATCAGTCCGGGACCCGGAACGACTTCCTACGAGCAGTACTTC
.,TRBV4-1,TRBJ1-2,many,CASRQRQIRNNYGYTF,TGCGCCAGCAGACAGAGACAGATTCGGAATAACTATGGCTACACCTTC
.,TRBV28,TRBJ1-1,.,CATRDTEAFF,TGTGCCACGCGAGACACTGAAGCTTTCTTT
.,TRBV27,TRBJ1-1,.,CASSRQNLNTEAFF,TGTGCCAGCAGTAGACAGAACCTGAACACTGAAGCTTTCTTT
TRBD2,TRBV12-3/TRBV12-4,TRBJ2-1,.,CASSLAGGEYNEQFF,TGTGCCAGCAGTCTAGCGGGAGGGGAGTACAATGAGCAGTTCTTC
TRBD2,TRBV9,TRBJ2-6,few,CASSGEGSGANVLTF,TGTGCCAGCAGCGGGGAGGGTTCTGGGGCCAACGTCCTGACTTTC
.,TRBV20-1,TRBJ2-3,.,CSARVSLSTNTQYF,TGCAGTGCTAGAGTTAGCCTTAGCACGAATACGCAGTATTTT
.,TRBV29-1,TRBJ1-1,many,CSVGHPNTEAFF,TGCAGCGTGGGACACCCGAACACTGAAGCTTTCTTT
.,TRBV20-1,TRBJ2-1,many,CSARRIGGLTYNEQFF,TGCAGTGCTCGGCGGATCGGAGGACTCACATACAATGAGCAGTTCTTC
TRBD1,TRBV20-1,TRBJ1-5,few,CSASGQGPGPQHF,TGCAGTGCTAGCGGACAGGGACCAGGGCCCCAGCATTTT